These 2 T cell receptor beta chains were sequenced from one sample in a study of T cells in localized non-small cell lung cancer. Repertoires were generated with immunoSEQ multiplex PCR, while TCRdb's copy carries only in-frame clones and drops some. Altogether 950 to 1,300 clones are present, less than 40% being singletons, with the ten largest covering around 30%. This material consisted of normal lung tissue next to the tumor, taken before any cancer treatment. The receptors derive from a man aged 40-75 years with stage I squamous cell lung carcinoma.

The CDR3 is CASSPLGTDTQYF. The CDR3 region has the DNA TGTGCCAGCTCACCTCTAGGGACCGATACGCAGTATTTT. This chain connects TRBV18 to TRBJ2-3, with D possibly being TRBD1 or TRBD2 (5 bases each). This CDR3 is 13 amino acids long. The V end lost 3 bases, the J end lost 6 bases, and 10 bases lay between the germline ends. Germline loops: CDR1 KGHSH, CDR2 LQKENI.

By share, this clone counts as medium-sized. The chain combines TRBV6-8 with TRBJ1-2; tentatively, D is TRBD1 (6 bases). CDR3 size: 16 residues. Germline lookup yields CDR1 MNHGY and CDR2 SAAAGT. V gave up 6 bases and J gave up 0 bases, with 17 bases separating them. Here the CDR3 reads CASRTQGVEANYGYTF. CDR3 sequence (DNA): TGTGCCAGCAGGACACAGGGAGTCGAGGCTAACTATGGCTACACCTTC.